Each of the 8 T cell receptor beta chains below was sequenced from the same sample in a study of technical replicates of blood from a handful of donors. Using immunoSEQ multiplex PCR, the repertoire was profiled, and TCRdb retains in-frame clones only, with some absent. This sample has about 67,000 clones, with roughly 98% found just once. Sequenced sample: T cells isolated from PBMCs. These receptors were taken from a human donor in good health.

This sequence joins TRBV18 and TRBJ2-1; 11 bases line up with TRBD2. Trimming at V came to 3 bases and at J to 7 bases, leaving 5 bases not matched to a gene. Looked up from germline, CDR1 is KGHSH and CDR2 is LQKENI. The CDR3 length is 15 residues. The CDR3 loop reads CASSPARTSGNEQFF. The CDR3 nucleotides are TGTGCCAGCTCACCGGCCAGGACTAGCGGGAATGAGCAGTTCTTC.

This clone occurred once. The chain couples TRBV6-6 to TRBJ1-5, with 11 bases identical to TRBD1. This CDR3 has 15 amino acids. CDR1 MNHNY and CDR2 SVGAGI come from the germline V gene (reference sequence). J was trimmed by 4 bases and V by 6 bases; bases with no gene match: 5. The CDR3 DNA sequence: TGTGCCAGCAGACTGGGGACAGGGGGTAATCAGCCCCAGCATTTT. Translated: CASRLGTGGNQPQHF.

V is TRBV10-1 and J is TRBJ1-1; 7 nucleotides match TRBD1. The germline V gene has CDR1 WNHNN and CDR2 SYGVQD (reference sequence). Losses at the gene ends were 6 bases for V and 0 bases for J; bases not matched to a gene: 4. This CDR3 has 14 residues. The CDR3 sequence: CASSAGTVNTEAFF. In DNA, the CDR3 is TGCGCCAGCAGCGCCGGGACAGTGAACACTGAAGCTTTCTTT.

V gene TRBV5-1 combines with J gene TRBJ2-3; 7 bases align to TRBD1. With 3 bases clipped from V and 0 bases from J, the junction kept 4 bases outside the gene matches. The CDR3 extends over 15 amino acids. Germline CDR1 reads SGHRS; CDR2 reads YFSETQ. The CDR3 spells CASSSAGGSTDTQYF. CDR3 DNA sequence: TGCGCCAGCAGCTCCGCAGGGGGAAGCACAGATACGCAGTATTTT.

The genes are TRBV9 and TRBJ1-3, with 7 bases fitting TRBD1. CDR1 SGDLS and CDR2 YYNGEE come from the germline V gene. The CDR3 runs 15 residues. J was trimmed by 4 bases and V by 2 bases; bases with no gene match: 6. The CDR3 coding sequence is TGTGCCAGCAGCGTGGGGACAGCCTCGGGAAACACCATATATTTT. Its translation: CASSVGTASGNTIYF.

J is TRBJ1-1 and V is TRBV9; 9 positions match TRBD1. CDR3 size: 14 residues. V lost 2 bases, J lost 5 bases, and 4 bases stayed unmatched. Germline V gives CDR1 SGDLS, CDR2 YYNGEE. This CDR3 reads CASSVGQGRTEAFF. CDR3 coding DNA: TGTGCCAGCAGCGTCGGACAGGGGAGGACTGAAGCTTTCTTT.

Regarding this clone: Distinct nucleotide sequences in the sample also encode this CDR3. The V and J genes are TRBV2 and TRBJ2-5, with TRBD2 as a possible D gene (6 bases). The germline V and J ends were trimmed by 3 bases and 4 bases, with 9 bases remaining between them. Germline V CDR1 and CDR2: SNHLY, FYNNEI. CDR3 length: 13 residues. The CDR3 DNA reads TGTGCCAGCAGTGAGGGGGGACGAGAGACCCAGTACTTC. Protein product: CASSEGGRETQYF. The full variable domain, its missing parts supplied by reference TRBV2 and TRBJ2-5, is EPEVTQTPSHQVTQMGQEVILRCVPISNHLYFYWYRQILGQKVEFLVSFYNNEISEKSEIFDDQFSVERPDGSNFTLKIRSTKLEDSAMYFCASSEGGRETQYFGPGTRLLVL.

The chain recombines TRBV27 with TRBJ2-7; no clear D. Deletions cut 0 bases from V and 0 bases from J, with 12 bases between. CDR1 is MNHEY, CDR2 SMNVEV, per germline (reference sequence). This CDR3 comprises 16 residues. The CDR3 sequence: CASSLSKVAVSYEQYF. The DNA of the CDR3 is TGTGCCAGCAGTTTATCGAAGGTGGCGGTCTCCTACGAGCAGTACTTC.